This T cell receptor beta chain was profiled in a study of cytomegalovirus exposure and HLA in healthy donors (dated by TCRdb to 2016 to 2017). With regard to the full study: According to a later analysis, the 100 to 150 validation repertoires were produced on the same platform as the approximately 690 repertoires of the first cohort. Along with the roughly 670-subject first cohort, a separate validation cohort of 120 different subjects was used. To predict cytomegalovirus infection status, the study brought together high-throughput TCR immunosequencing, statistical association of individual TCRs with disease status, and machine learning. The study aimed to test whether cataloging public T cell receptors could reveal signatures of past pathogen exposure.

Library method: the immunoSEQ multiplex PCR assay. From the authors' description of their analysis: To diagnose cytomegalovirus status from the catalog of TCR beta chain sequences, a statistical classification framework was built. TCRdb provides this immuneACCESS table in a form limited to in-frame rearrangements. Some clones are lacking; in checked studies, under half of them reflect an unresolved V gene, and why the rest are absent is not known. The V and J calls and clone size were taken over from that table, and D and trimming were inferred from the DNA. The sample table lists some 110,000 clones, roughly 93% of them with a count of one. 1% to 1.5% of the sample is in the top ten clones. CDR1 and CDR2 are drawn from the germline V gene (reference sequence): DFQATT, SNEGSKA. The CDR3 measures 11 amino acids from cysteine to phenylalanine. The only DNA kept is the CDR3, 33 bases in frame from the first base. V was cut back by 6 bases and J by 2 bases, leaving a gap of 7 bases between them.

A remark on this clone: No cognate antigen has been identified for it. One base away there is no much larger clone; base qualities are not given.

Summary of the overall study and its limitations: In vitro tests confirmed that a few of the cytomegalovirus-associated TCR beta chains recognize cytomegalovirus antigens. Of the cluster scores, 85% to 95% were above 0 in a later analysis, which found that TCRs clustered in the first cohort also tended to co-occur in the approximately 110 validation repertoires. The authors suggested that the approach could potentially be generalized to other disease states and immunological phenotypes. The study listed approximately 150 TCR beta chains as associated with cytomegalovirus. While some public TCRs were present in many individuals, most TCR sequences turned up only very rarely across donors. The classifier was reported to diagnose cytomegalovirus status with high specificity and sensitivity in both the original and validation cohorts. A later analysis lacked HLA typing for the validation cohort, so it scored co-occurrence in that cohort across all 110 or so repertoires.

Donors formed part of the validation cohort, which comprised 120 subjects and was distinct from the first cohort of under 850 subjects. The sequenced sample was PBMCs. This TCR was sampled from a woman under 30 in good health and CMV-seronegative. The chain was built from TRBV20-1 and TRBJ2-5; too little of a D gene remains to name it. The nucleotide sequence reads as follows: TGCAGTGCACATGGTCAAGAGACCCAGTACTTC. This translates into CSAHGQETQYF.